This note documents a single T cell receptor beta chain sequence. Its target antigen remains unknown. No per-base quality is available; no much larger clone lies one base away. Including cysteine and phenylalanine, the CDR3 has 15 amino acids. Only the CDR3 DNA stays, 45 bases, in frame from base 1. CDR1 is given as MNHNS and CDR2 as SASEGT, both from the germline V gene. Trimming costs V 2 bases and J 2 bases, and their ends lie 9 bases apart. Receptor amplification or capture employed the immunoSEQ multiplex PCR assay. The table comes from immuneACCESS by way of TCRdb, which keeps in-frame sequences with V and J called. Part of the clones is missing from these tables; in studies checked, under half for an unresolved V gene and the rest for unknown reasons. This sample holds around 80,000 clones; around nine tenths were observed only once. The ten largest make up around 5.7% of the sample. The record originates from a study of control samples from healthy donors and cancer patients (dated by TCRdb to 2020 to 2022).

Source material: blood. Rearrangement joined TRBV6-1 to TRBJ2-2, with the D gene uncertain. This TCR was recovered from a woman in her forties or fifties in good health. The CDR3 region: CASSESRDNTGELFF. In nucleotides, the sequence is TGTGCCAGCAGTGAAAGCAGAGATAACACCGGGGAGCTGTTTTTT.